The 2 T cell receptor beta chains presented below share a single source sample, sequenced in a study of cytomegalovirus exposure and HLA in healthy donors. Method: immunoSEQ multiplex PCR; TCRdb's copy keeps in-frame clones and lacks some. The top ten clones hold around 1% of a sample with 200,000 to 250,000 clones, about 89% of them seen once. Sequencing used PBMCs. The receptors originated from a woman between 18 and 29 years old in good health and CMV-seronegative.

This clone came up a few times. The chain employs TRBV28 and TRBJ1-6, with D perhaps TRBD1 (6 bases). Trimming removed 2 bases at V and 8 bases at J, with 16 bases between. In germline, CDR1 is MDHEN, CDR2 SYDVKM. The CDR3 totals 16 residues. CDR3 DNA sequence: TGTGCCAGCAGTTTAATAGCAGGTCAGGGGTATTCACCCCTCCACTTT. Translation gives CASSLIAGQGYSPLHF. The complete variable domain, with remaining parts taken from reference TRBV28 and TRBJ1-6, reads DVKVTQSSRYLVKRTGEKVFLECVQDMDHENMFWYRQDPGLGLRLIYFSYDVKMKEKGDIPEGYSVSREKKERFSLILESASTNQTSMYLCASSLIAGQGYSPLHFGNGTRLTVT.

The chain couples TRBV7-6 to TRBJ2-1; D uncertain. Trimming stripped 5 bases from V and 0 bases from J, with 17 bases between. This CDR3 spans 17 amino acids. From germline, CDR1 is SGHVS and CDR2 FNYEAQ. The CDR3 loop is CASSPFSTGSSYNEQFF. CDR3 DNA sequence: TGTGCCAGCAGCCCTTTCTCCACCGGTAGCTCCTACAATGAGCAGTTCTTC.